The sequence of this T cell receptor beta chain was determined in a study of blood T cell repertoires in COVID-19. Authors' analysis steps: By means of reference gene primer amplification, nucleated cell counts were estimated. Repertoires were generated with immunoSEQ multiplex PCR, while TCRdb's copy carries only in-frame clones and drops some. That table furnishes V, J and clone size, whereas the DNA furnished D and trimming. The table includes over 70,000 clones, 76% detected once. V lost 4 bases to trimming and J lost 1 base, with 8 bases between them. From germline, CDR1 is SGHNT and CDR2 YYREEE (reference sequence). The CDR3 has 13 residues.

Sequences were obtained from peripheral blood. The chain employs TRBV5-4 and TRBJ1-1; a possible D gene is TRBD1 (5 bases). The receptor was derived from a man between 65 and 85 years old with acute or convalescent COVID-19. CDR3 DNA: TGTGCCAGCAGCGTCGACAGGAACACTGAAGCTTTCTTT. Translating it yields CASSVDRNTEAFF.